This T cell receptor (beta chain) was captured by sequencing in a study of blood T cell repertoires in COVID-19. Under the authors' procedure: Nucleated cell number was recorded as an estimate derived from reference gene primer amplification. Sequencing was performed with immunoSEQ multiplex PCR; in TCRdb, only in-frame clones are kept and a portion is missing. V, J and clone size are those of that table, while D and trimming were read from the DNA. The sample comprises 200,000 to 300,000 clones, roughly 86% of which are singletons, and 0.7% rests with the top ten. Source material: peripheral blood. The clonotype originates from a human donor in a cohort sampled during active COVID-19.

CDR3 coding DNA: TGTGCCTGGAGTTCAAAAGGGGGCTGGAACGAAAAACTGTTTTTT. This encodes CAWSSKGGWNEKLFF. The V and J genes are TRBV30 and TRBJ1-4; 7 positions agree with TRBD1. Trimming took 2 bases from V and 8 from J; bases not matched to a gene: 11. Looked up from germline, CDR1 is GTSNPN and CDR2 is SVGIG (reference sequence). This CDR3 has 15 amino acids.